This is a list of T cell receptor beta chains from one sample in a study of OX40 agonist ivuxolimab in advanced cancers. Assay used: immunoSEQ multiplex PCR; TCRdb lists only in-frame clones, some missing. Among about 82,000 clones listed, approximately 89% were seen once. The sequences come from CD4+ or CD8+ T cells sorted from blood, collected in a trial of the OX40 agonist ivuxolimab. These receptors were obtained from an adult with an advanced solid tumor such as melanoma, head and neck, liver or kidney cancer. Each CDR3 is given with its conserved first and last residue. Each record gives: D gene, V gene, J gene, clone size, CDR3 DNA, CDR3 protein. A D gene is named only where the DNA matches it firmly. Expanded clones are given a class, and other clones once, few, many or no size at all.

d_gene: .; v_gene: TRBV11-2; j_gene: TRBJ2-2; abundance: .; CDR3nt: TGTGCCAGCAGCTTCGTTTCCACCGGGGAGCTGTTTTTT; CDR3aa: CASSFVSTGELFF
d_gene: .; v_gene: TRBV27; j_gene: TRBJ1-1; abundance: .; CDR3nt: TGTGCCAGCAGAAAGACCGAGGGGCCTGAAGCTTTCTTT; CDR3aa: CASRKTEGPEAFF
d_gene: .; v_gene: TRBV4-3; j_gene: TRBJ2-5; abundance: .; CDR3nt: TGCGCCAGCAGCCTTTCACTAGCTGGGCAAGAGACCCAGTACTTC; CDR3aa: CASSLSLAGQETQYF
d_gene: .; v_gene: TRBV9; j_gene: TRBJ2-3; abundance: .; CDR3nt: TGTGCCAGCAGCGTAGAGGGAGGTTGGGGCACAGATACGCAGTATTTT; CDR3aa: CASSVEGGWGTDTQYF
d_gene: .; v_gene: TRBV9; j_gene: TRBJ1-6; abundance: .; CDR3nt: TGTGCCAGCAGCGTAGCGCCAGACTATAATTCACCCCTCCACTTT; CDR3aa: CASSVAPDYNSPLHF
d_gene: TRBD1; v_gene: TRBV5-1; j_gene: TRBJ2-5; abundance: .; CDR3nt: TGCGCCAGCAGCTCCGGAACGACAGGGAAAGAGACCCAGTACTTC; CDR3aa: CASSSGTTGKETQYF
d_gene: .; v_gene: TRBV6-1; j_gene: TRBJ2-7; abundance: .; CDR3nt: TGTGCCAGCAGTGTGGGACCGGTATCATCCGAGCAGTACTTC; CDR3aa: CASSVGPVSSEQYF
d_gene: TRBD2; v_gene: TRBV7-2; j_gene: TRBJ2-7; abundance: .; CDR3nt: TGTGCCAGCAGCCCCCGGATTAGCGGGGGGGGCCACTACGAGCAGTACTTC; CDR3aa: CASSPRISGGGHYEQYF
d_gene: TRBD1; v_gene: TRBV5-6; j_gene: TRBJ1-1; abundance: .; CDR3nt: TGTGCCAGCAGCTTTCGGTTGGGACAGACGAACACTGAAGCTTTCTTT; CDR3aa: CASSFRLGQTNTEAFF
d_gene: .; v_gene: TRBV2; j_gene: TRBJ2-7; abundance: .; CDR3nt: TGTGCCAGCAAAAGGACGGGACCTTACGAGCAGTACTTC; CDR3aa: CASKRTGPYEQYF
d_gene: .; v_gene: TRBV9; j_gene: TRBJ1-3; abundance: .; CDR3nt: TGTGCCAGCAGCGTAGAAGGCCGAGCGGGTGGAAACACCATATATTTT; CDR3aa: CASSVEGRAGGNTIYF
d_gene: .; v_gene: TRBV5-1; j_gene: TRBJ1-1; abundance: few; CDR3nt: TGCGCCAGCAGCTCCGGACAAATAAACACTGAAGCTTTCTTT; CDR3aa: CASSSGQINTEAFF
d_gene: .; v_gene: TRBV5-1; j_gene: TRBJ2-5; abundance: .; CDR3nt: TGCGCCAGCCGTGAGGGGGGCGGGGGTTACCAAGAGACCCAGTACTTC; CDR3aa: CASREGGGGYQETQYF
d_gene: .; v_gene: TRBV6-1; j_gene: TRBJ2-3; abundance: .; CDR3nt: TGTGCCAGCAGTGAAGCGGGGGGTAGCACAGATACGCAGTATTTT; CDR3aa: CASSEAGGSTDTQYF
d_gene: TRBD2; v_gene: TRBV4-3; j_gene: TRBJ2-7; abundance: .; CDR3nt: TGCGCCAGCAGCCAAGATTGGCGTAGGGGGACTAGCGGGGCCTACGAGCAGTACTTC; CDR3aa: CASSQDWRRGTSGAYEQYF
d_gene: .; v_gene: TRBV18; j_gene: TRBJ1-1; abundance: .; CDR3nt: TGTGCCAGCTCACCGCGGACGGGTGAAGCTTTCTTT; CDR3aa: CASSPRTGEAFF
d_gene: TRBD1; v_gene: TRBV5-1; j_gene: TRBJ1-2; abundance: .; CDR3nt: TGCGCCAGCAGCCCCGGACAGGGTAGCGGCTACACCTTC; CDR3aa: CASSPGQGSGYTF
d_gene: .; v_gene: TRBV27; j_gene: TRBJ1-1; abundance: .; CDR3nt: TGTGCCAGCAGTTACGAGGGGGACACTGAAGCTTTCTTT; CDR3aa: CASSYEGDTEAFF
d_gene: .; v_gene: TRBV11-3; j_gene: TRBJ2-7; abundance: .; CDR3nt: TGTGCCAGCAGCCCATCCGGGACGGCCTCCTACGAGCAGTACTTC; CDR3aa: CASSPSGTASYEQYF
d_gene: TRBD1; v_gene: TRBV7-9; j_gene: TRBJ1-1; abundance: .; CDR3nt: TGTGCCAGCAGCTCAGGGGGAGAAGGGGAAGCTTTCTTT; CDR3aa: CASSSGGEGEAFF
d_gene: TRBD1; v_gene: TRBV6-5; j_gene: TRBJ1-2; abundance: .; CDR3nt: TGTGCCAGCAGTCAACAGGGGGCGCGGGGCTACACCTTC; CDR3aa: CASSQQGARGYTF
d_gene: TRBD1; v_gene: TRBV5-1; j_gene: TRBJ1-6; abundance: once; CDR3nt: TGCGCCAGCAGCTGGAGGGGGACAGGGGACGATTCACCCCTCCACTTT; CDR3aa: CASSWRGTGDDSPLHF
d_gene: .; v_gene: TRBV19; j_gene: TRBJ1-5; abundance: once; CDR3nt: TGTGCCAGTAGTACGCCCGGGCCTGACCAAGGGAGTCAGCCCCAGCATTTT; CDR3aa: CASSTPGPDQGSQPQHF
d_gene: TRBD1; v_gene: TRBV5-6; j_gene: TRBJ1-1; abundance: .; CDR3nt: TGTGCCAGCAGAAGGACAGGGGTTGACACTGAAGCTTTCTTT; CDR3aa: CASRRTGVDTEAFF